This T cell receptor beta chain is drawn from a study of breast tumors, draining lymph nodes, adjacent tissues. Samples came from axillary lymph nodes draining the breast cancer. Study findings and constraints: That most tumor T cells come from lymph nodes remained unproven. Tumor and nontumor repertoires were significantly more similar in luminal-like than in basal-like breast cancer. Tumor TCR diversity was below lymph nodes but above nontumor tissue.

The germline V gene has CDR1 WNHNN and CDR2 SYGVQD (reference sequence). The CDR3 is made up of 17 amino acids. After removal of 1 base from V and 3 bases from J, the junction contained 6 bases not matched to a gene. The table lists this clonotype with many counts. The target antigen is unknown. In TCRdb, the multiplex PCR reads were re-called with MiXCR into one record per CDR3 protein. The top ten clones hold 4.3% of a sample with around 170,000 distinct CDR3 sequences, 33% of them seen once. Specimen: axillary lymph node tissue. This TCR derives from a female donor with breast cancer. Some clones in this sample may be carry-over from other donors' samples. The rearrangement joins TRBV10-1 to TRBJ2-1; 10 bases match TRBD1. The CDR3 DNA follows: TGCGCCAGCAGTGAGTTCTATGGGACAGGGGTCTACAATGAGCAGTTCTTC. Its translation: CASSEFYGTGVYNEQFF.